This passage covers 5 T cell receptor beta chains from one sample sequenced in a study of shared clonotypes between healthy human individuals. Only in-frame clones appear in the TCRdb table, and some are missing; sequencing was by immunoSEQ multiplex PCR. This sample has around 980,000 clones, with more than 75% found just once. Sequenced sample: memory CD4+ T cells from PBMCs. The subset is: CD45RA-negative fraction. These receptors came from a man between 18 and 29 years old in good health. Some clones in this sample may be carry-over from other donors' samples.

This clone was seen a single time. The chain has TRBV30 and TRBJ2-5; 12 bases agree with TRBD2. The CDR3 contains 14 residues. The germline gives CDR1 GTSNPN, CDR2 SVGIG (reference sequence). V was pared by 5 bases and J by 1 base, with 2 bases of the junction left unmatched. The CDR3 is CAWPTSGSQETQYF. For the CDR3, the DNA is TGTGCCTGGCCGACTAGCGGGAGCCAAGAGACCCAGTACTTC.

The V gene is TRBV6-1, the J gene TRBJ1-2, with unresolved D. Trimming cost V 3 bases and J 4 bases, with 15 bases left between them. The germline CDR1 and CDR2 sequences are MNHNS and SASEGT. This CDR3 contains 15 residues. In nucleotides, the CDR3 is TGTGCCAGCAGTGATATCTCCTCCGGCGGCTATGGCTACACCTTC. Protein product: CASSDISSGGYGYTF.

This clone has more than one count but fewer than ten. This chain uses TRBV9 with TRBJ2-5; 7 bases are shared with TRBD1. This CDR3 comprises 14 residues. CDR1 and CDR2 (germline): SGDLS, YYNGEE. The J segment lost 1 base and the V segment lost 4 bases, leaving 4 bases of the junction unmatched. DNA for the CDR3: TGTGCCAGCAGCTACCGGGACAGCCAAGAGACCCAGTACTTC. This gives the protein CASSYRDSQETQYF. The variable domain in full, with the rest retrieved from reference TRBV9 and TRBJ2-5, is DSGVTQTPKHLITATGQRVTLRCSPRSGDLSVYWYQQSLDQGLQFLIQYYNGEERAKGNILERFSAQQFPDLHSELNLSSLELGDSALYFCASSYRDSQETQYFGPGTRLLVL.

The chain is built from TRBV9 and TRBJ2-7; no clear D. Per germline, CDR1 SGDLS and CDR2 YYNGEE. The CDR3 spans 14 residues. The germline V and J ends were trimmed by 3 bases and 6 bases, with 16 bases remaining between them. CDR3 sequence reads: CASSGFAPGGEQYF. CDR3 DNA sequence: TGTGCCAGCAGCGGGTTCGCCCCAGGCGGCGAGCAGTACTTC.

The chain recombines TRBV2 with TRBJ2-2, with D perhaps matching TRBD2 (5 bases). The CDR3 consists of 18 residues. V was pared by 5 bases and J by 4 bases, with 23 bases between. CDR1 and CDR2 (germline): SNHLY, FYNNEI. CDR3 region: CASSPHMKDFWGTGELFF. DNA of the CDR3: TGTGCCAGCAGTCCCCACATGAAGGACTTTTGGGGCACCGGGGAGCTGTTTTTT.